Each of the 19 T cell receptor beta chains below was sequenced from the same sample in a study of T cells in Graves' hyperthyroidism and ophthalmopathy. Amplification of TCR beta CDR3 regions was performed using RNA transcripts as template. Using the HTBI primer set, a first-round RT-PCR was run on the TCR CDR3. TCRdb itself ran the multiplex PCR reads through MiXCR, one entry per CDR3 protein. The table lists 600,000 to 700,000 distinct CDR3 sequences, 40% to 55% of them singletons, with under 8.5% in the top ten. The sequenced material came from peripheral blood or thyroid tissue (not recorded which). The source of these receptors is an adult man with Graves' disease, either hyperthyroidism or ophthalmopathy (not recorded which).

This chain joins TRBV9 and TRBJ1-5; D remains ambiguous. Deletions cut 5 bases from V and 6 bases from J, with 24 bases between. This CDR3 has 17 amino acids. Germline V gene sequence: CDR1 SGDLS, CDR2 YYNGEE. The CDR3 loop is CASRMVGRPEKGQPQHF. The CDR3 bases are TGTGCCAGCAGGATGGTGGGGAGGCCCGAGAAGGGTCAGCCCCAGCATTTT.

Ten or more counts support this clonotype. The V call is TRBV20-1, the J call TRBJ2-7; a weak D match, TRBD1 (6 bases). Germline V gives CDR1 DFQATT, CDR2 SNEGSKA (reference sequence). There are 13 residues in the CDR3. The ends were cut back, 6 bases at V and 1 base at J, with 13 bases in the middle. CDR3: CSANRVPSYEQYF. CDR3 bases: TGCAGTGCCAACAGGGTACCATCCTACGAGCAGTACTTC.

The chain is built from TRBV29-1 and TRBJ1-2; D might be TRBD1 (5 bases). V gave up 5 bases and J gave up 4 bases, with 11 bases separating them. The CDR3 consists of 12 residues. Looked up from germline, CDR1 is SQVTM and CDR2 is ANQGSEA. For the CDR3, the DNA is TGCAGCGTTCCAGGGAGGGGCTATGGCTACACCTTC. Translating gives CSVPGRGYGYTF. Based on the CDR3 plus reference TRBV29-1 and TRBJ1-2, the full variable domain is SAVISQKPSRDICQRGTSLTIQCQVDSQVTMMFWYRQQPGQSLTLIATANQGSEATYESGFVIDKFPISRPNLTFSTLTVSNMSPEDSSIYLCSVPGRGYGYTFGSGTRLTVV.

This clonotype was observed a single time. The genes are TRBV25-1 and TRBJ2-7, with 8 bases that match TRBD1. CDR1 and CDR2 from the germline V gene are MGHDK and SYGVNS. The CDR3 sequence is 14 residues long. Losses at the gene ends were 3 bases for V and 7 bases for J; bases not matched to a gene: 8. CDR3 in amino acids: CASSDPTGGREQYF. The CDR3 nucleotides are TGTGCCAGCAGTGATCCTACAGGGGGTAGGGAGCAGTACTTC.

This clonotype was seen more than once but under ten times. This chain uses TRBV7-8 with TRBJ2-7; D is possibly TRBD2 (7 bases). CDR1 and CDR2 (germline): SGHVS, FQNEAQ. The CDR3 contains 14 residues. V was pared by 6 bases and J by 4 bases, with 16 bases between. CDR3 loop: CASSKTGGPYEQYF. CDR3 in DNA: TGTGCCAGCAGTAAAACCGGGGGGCCGTACGAGCAGTACTTC.

The V call is TRBV6-4, the J call TRBJ2-7; TRBD1 aligns across 7 bases. CDR1 and CDR2 from the germline V gene are MRHNA and SNTAGT. Germline trimming cut 5 bases from V and 2 bases from J; bases unmatched to any gene: 6. CDR3 length: 14 amino acids. The CDR3 loop reads CASSWSGGTYEQYF. The CDR3 DNA follows: TGTGCCAGCAGTTGGTCAGGGGGAACCTACGAGCAGTACTTC.

This clonotype was counted at least ten times. This chain joins TRBV12-3 or TRBV12-4 and TRBJ2-6, with D perhaps matching TRBD2 (5 bases). This CDR3 comprises 14 residues. Between the trimmed V and J ends, which lost 7 bases and 0 bases, there was a span of 7 bases. The CDR3 protein is CASMGSSGANVLTF. The CDR3, as DNA: TGTGCCAGCATGGGGAGCTCTGGGGCCAACGTCCTGACTTTC.

This clonotype was picked up one time. Given a much more abundant clone one base away, this may be a read error. The CDR3 does not end in the conserved phenylalanine or tryptophan, so this is likely a read error. This rearrangement joins TRBV29-1 to TRBJ2-7; 9 nucleotides match TRBD1. Unmatched junction bases numbered 2, after V lost 7 bases and J lost 4 bases. The CDR3 is 11 residues long. Germline V lookup: CDR1 SQVTM, CDR2 ANQGSEA. CDR3 region: CSGQGVYEQYL. The CDR3 DNA is TGCAGCGGACAGGGGGTTTACGAGCAGTACCTC.

As for this clonotype: Possible read error: a much larger clone is one base away. The chain recombines TRBV7-2 with TRBJ1-3, with 7 bases aligning to TRBD1. Germline CDR1 is SGHTA and CDR2 is FQGNSA. CDR3 length equals 14 residues. The CDR3 DNA is TGTGCCAGGAGCTGGGACAGCTCTGGAAACACCATATATTTT. This sequence encodes CARSWDSSGNTIYF. Full variable domain (missing parts from reference TRBV7-2 and TRBJ1-3): GAGVSQSPSNKVTEKGKDVELRCDPISGHTALYWYRQSLGQGLEFLIYFQGNSAPDKSGLPSDRFSAERTGGSVSTLTIQRTQQEDSAVYLCARSWDSSGNTIYFGEGSWLTVV.

A note on this clonotype: A much larger clone sits a single nucleotide away, making a read error possible. The chain couples TRBV5-4 to TRBJ1-5; 7 nucleotides match TRBD1. This CDR3 comprises 16 residues. Germline V gene data show CDR1 as SGHNT and CDR2 as YYREEE (reference sequence). CDR3 protein: CASSRTIGQVSQPQHF. Written as DNA, the CDR3 is TGCGCCAGCAGCCGAACTATAGGACAGGTTAGCCAGCCCCAGCATTTT.

At least ten counts were recorded for this clonotype. V and J are TRBV7-3 and TRBJ1-6; D remains ambiguous. Germline CDR1 and CDR2: SGHTA and FQGTGA. V dropped 1 base and J dropped 9 bases, with 13 bases sitting between them. The CDR3 is 15 amino acids. The chain's CDR3 is CASSLIAVGSSPLHF. The CDR3 nucleotides are TGTGCCAGCAGCTTAATCGCAGTGGGATCTTCACCCCTCCACTTT. The complete variable domain, with remaining parts taken from reference TRBV7-3 and TRBJ1-6, reads GAGVSQTPSNKVTEKGKYVELRCDPISGHTALYWYRQSLGQGPEFLIYFQGTGAADDSGLPNDRFFAVRPEGSVSTLKIQRTERGDSAVYLCASSLIAVGSSPLHFGNGTRLTVT.

Concerning this clonotype itself: The junction shows a germline mismatch at one end, possibly a read error. The chain uses TRBV12-3 or TRBV12-4 and TRBJ2-6; D call uncertain. CDR3 length: 12 amino acids. The CDR3 nucleotides are TGTGCCAGCAGTTTGGGTAGACACACTGAAGCTTTC. Encoded protein: CASSLGRHTEAF.

This chain links TRBV7-3 with TRBJ2-7, with 9 bases matching TRBD1. CDR1 SGHTA and CDR2 FQGTGA come from the germline V gene. V shed 5 bases, J shed 6 bases, and the junction held 2 bases outside the gene matches. The CDR3 sequence is 12 residues long. The CDR3 spells CASSMTGGEQYF. In DNA form, the CDR3 reads TGTGCCAGCAGCATGACAGGGGGCGAGCAGTACTTC.

This clonotype was picked up one time. This clone may be a read error of a much larger clone one base away. This CDR3 fails to terminate in the conserved phenylalanine or tryptophan, so it likely reflects a read error. The rearrangement uses TRBV5-1 and TRBJ1-1; TRBD1 matches at 9 bases. The germline gives CDR1 SGHRS, CDR2 YFSETQ. CDR3 length: 12 residues. V shed 6 bases, J shed 4 bases, and the junction held 1 base outside the gene matches. The CDR3 DNA reads as TGCGCCAGCAAGACAGGGGGCACTGAAGCTTTCCTT. This codes for CASKTGGTEAFL.

The genes are TRBV7-3 and TRBJ1-2; 8 bases align to TRBD1. Germline CDR1 is SGHTA and CDR2 is FQGTGA. The CDR3 contains 12 residues. After removal of 5 bases from V and 13 bases from J, the junction contained 9 bases not matched to a gene. This chain's CDR3 is CASSGSDRVCTF. The CDR3 DNA sequence: TGTGCCAGCAGCGGATCGGACAGGGTGTGCACCTTC.

V is TRBV6-1 and J is TRBJ1-2; D is unresolved. The V and J ends lost 5 bases and 6 bases respectively, with 10 bases between them. Germline V lookup: CDR1 MNHNS, CDR2 SASEGT. The length of the CDR3 is 12 residues. In DNA, the CDR3 is TGTGCCAGCAGTTATGACCGTCATGGCTACACCTTC. Residues: CASSYDRHGYTF.

The V and J genes are TRBV29-1 and TRBJ1-2; D possibly corresponds to TRBD1 (5 bases). The germline V gene encodes CDR1 SQVTM and CDR2 ANQGSEA. The CDR3 runs 14 residues. Trimming took 3 bases from V and 3 from J, leaving 14 bases between them. The CDR3, as DNA: TGCAGCGTTGATACGGGGGAGGAATACTATGGCTACACCTTC. This gives the protein CSVDTGEEYYGYTF.

This clonotype was counted only a few times. V is TRBV4-1 and J is TRBJ2-7; D uncertain. Germline CDR1 and CDR2: MGHRA and YSYEKL. Trimming pared 0 bases from V and 5 bases from J, leaving 8 bases between. The CDR3 has 13 amino acids. In nucleotides, the CDR3 is TGCGCCAGCAGCCAAGAGTTCAGGAACGAGCAGTACTTC. Encoded protein: CASSQEFRNEQYF.

This clonotype was observed a handful of times. This sequence joins TRBV20-1 and TRBJ1-1; D gene ambiguous. The germline V gene has CDR1 DFQATT and CDR2 SNEGSKA (reference sequence). V lost 6 bases, J lost 0 bases, and 11 bases lay in between. This CDR3 spans 13 amino acids. This chain's CDR3 is CSALSSMNTEAFF. The CDR3 DNA is TGCAGTGCACTATCGTCGATGAACACTGAAGCTTTCTTT.